This TCR beta chain stems from a study of T cell responses to AZD1222 COVID-19 vaccine. With 5 bases removed from V and 5 bases from J, the gap between germline ends came to 18 bases. Germline CDR1 is LNHNV and CDR2 is YYDKDF (reference sequence). The CDR3 contains 15 residues. Repertoires were generated with immunoSEQ multiplex PCR, while TCRdb's copy carries only in-frame clones and drops some. The sample shows 150,000 to 160,000 clones, 87% of them seen only once. This sequence was found in an adult who received the AZD1222 COVID-19 vaccine. The chain joins TRBV15 to TRBJ1-1; D is unclear. The sample here was peripheral blood, taken 28 days after the second AZD1222 dose. The CDR3 is CATSGSSTFGTEAFF. CDR3 coding DNA: TGTGCCACCAGCGGGTCTTCGACATTCGGGACTGAAGCTTTCTTT.